What follows describes a single T cell receptor beta chain. TCRdb keeps only in-frame clones here, not all; method: immunoSEQ multiplex PCR. The sample records 15,000 to 20,000 clones, approximately 78% being singletons. This sample was taken from a study of OX40 agonist ivuxolimab in advanced cancers. In the study overall: At 0.01 to 10 mg/kg, ivuxolimab was administered intravenously to patients every 2 weeks. Prior anti-PD-1, anti-PD-L1 or anti-CTLA-4 therapy was allowed; 30% to 40% had some.

The germline V and J ends were trimmed by 0 bases and 1 base, with 13 bases remaining between them. The CDR3 consists of 17 residues. Germline V gives CDR1 KGHSH, CDR2 LQKENI. The source material was CD4+ or CD8+ T cells sorted from blood, sampled in a trial of the OX40 agonist ivuxolimab. The source is an adult with an advanced solid tumor such as melanoma, head and neck, liver or kidney cancer. The J gene is TRBJ1-3, the V gene TRBV18; the D is unclear. In DNA, the CDR3 is TGTGCCAGCTCACCACCGGCTCCCTCGGGGTCTGGAAACACCATATATTTT. Residues: CASSPPAPSGSGNTIYF.